This TCR beta chain was captured by sequencing in a study of response to subunit inactivated influenza vaccine. Study-wide points: New T cells are recruited in small numbers by each seasonal influenza vaccination, according to the authors' suggestion.

The table lists this clonotype with a few counts. As yet, its antigen is unknown. From germline, CDR1 is SGHVS and CDR2 FQNEAQ. The CDR3 loop spans 16 amino acids. The V gene end was trimmed by 5 bases and the J gene end by 2 bases; junction bases not matched to a gene: 11. TCRdb analysed the RT-PCR reads with MiXCR anew, one entry per CDR3 protein. The sample comprises 430,000 or so distinct CDR3 sequences, roughly 11% of which are singletons, and 12% rests with the top ten. The source of this sequence is a man aged 45 to 65 who received an inactivated influenza vaccine. Sequenced here: PBMCs from blood, sampled 40 to 50 days after vaccination. V and J are TRBV7-8 and TRBJ2-7, with 8 bases lining up with TRBD1. The chain's CDR3 is CASSALDRGRTYEQYF. The CDR3 DNA is TGTGCCAGCAGCGCCCTTGACAGGGGTAGGACCTACGAGCAGTACTTC.